The sequence of this T cell receptor beta chain was determined in a study of OX40 agonist ivuxolimab in advanced cancers. Study results and caveats: In the expanded peripheral T cells, antigen specificity was never determined.

Repertoires were generated with immunoSEQ multiplex PCR, while TCRdb's copy carries only in-frame clones and drops some. In the table there are tens of thousands of clones, around nine tenths of which are singletons. V lost 6 bases, J lost 10 bases, and 15 bases stayed unmatched. Per the germline V gene, CDR1 is SGHVS and CDR2 is FQNEAQ. This CDR3 spans 16 amino acids. On this clone itself: Its antigen remains unidentified.

Sampled blood was obtained at baseline, cycle 4 day 1, and cycle 7 day 1. The sample in question was CD4+ or CD8+ T cells sorted from blood, obtained in a trial of the OX40 agonist ivuxolimab. The rearrangement links TRBV7-8 to TRBJ2-1, with 10 nucleotides matching TRBD1. The TCR was taken from an adult with an advanced solid tumor such as melanoma, head and neck, liver or kidney cancer. CDR3 amino acids: CASRLGPGQGMGEQFF. The CDR3 DNA sequence: TGTGCCAGCAGGCTTGGCCCGGGACAGGGGATGGGAGAGCAGTTCTTC.